The clone carrying this T cell receptor (beta chain) was observed many times. The source of the sample is a study of early T cells in non-severe SARS-CoV-2 infection. Researchers tagged individual cDNA molecules with unique molecular identifiers. TCRdb called the 5' RACE reads again in MiXCR, with one record for every CDR3 protein. The sample has almost 65,000 distinct CDR3 sequences, around 4.9% seen once; the top ten hold just under 5%. The germline V and J ends were trimmed by 0 bases and 4 bases, with 14 bases remaining between them. The V gene's germline CDR1 is SGDLS and CDR2 YYNGEE. CDR3 length equals 16 residues.

The sequencing sample was made of whole blood. V and J are TRBV9 and TRBJ2-1, with D possibly TRBD2 on 6 matching bases. This receptor was obtained from an adult who was a healthcare worker with PCR-confirmed SARS-CoV-2 infection or an uninfected control (not recorded which). DNA of the CDR3: TGTGCCAGCAGCGTAGTGGGTAGCGGACTTTACAATGAGCAGTTCTTC. This sequence encodes CASSVVGSGLYNEQFF.